A selection of T cell receptor beta chains follows, all from one sample in a study of T cell repertoires in cytomegalovirus infection. One entry per CDR3 protein results from TCRdb running MiXCR on the reads. Among 80,000 or so distinct CDR3 sequences listed, around 40% were seen once. These receptors have no known antigen. This sample comprised CD8+ T cells from cultured PBMCs, obtained from culture after CMV antigen stimulation. The receptors come from a human donor in good health (CMV status not recorded). Some clones in this sample may be carry-over from other donors' samples. Each CDR3 is given with its conserved first and last residue. D genes are given only for firm matches. Only some rows state a clone size, as once, few, many or a class for expanded clones.

>TRBD1|TRBJ2-1|TRBV19|-
TGTGCCAGTAGTATAGCGGGTCCGGGACAGGTTTACAATGAGCAGTTCTTC
CASSIAGPGQVYNEQFF
>-|TRBJ1-2|TRBV4-1|few
TGCGCCAGCAGCCAAGATATCCTCCCTAACTATGGCTACACCTTC
CASSQDILPNYGYTF
>-|TRBJ1-1|TRBV27|once
TGTGCCAGCAGTTTGGTCCTTGACACTGAAGCTTTCTTT
CASSLVLDTEAFF
>TRBD1|TRBJ2-7|TRBV7-6|many
TGTGCCAGCAGCCCGACGGACAGGCACGAGCAGTACTTC
CASSPTDRHEQYF
>-|TRBJ2-7|TRBV7-9|-
TGTGCCAGCAGCTTAGAAGGGGGTGCCAACGAGCAGTACTTC
CASSLEGGANEQYF
>-|TRBJ1-5|TRBV4-1|-
TGCGCCAGCAGCCAAGAAAAAGTTAGCAATCAGCCCCAGCATTTT
CASSQEKVSNQPQHF
>-|TRBJ1-1|TRBV4-2|many
TGTGCCAGCAGCCAAGGGGATATGTCGAACACTGAAGCTTTCTTT
CASSQGDMSNTEAFF
>TRBD2|TRBJ2-1|TRBV15|-
TGTGCCACCAGCATCAGCGGGGGGAAGCAGTTCTTC
CATSISGGKQFF
>-|TRBJ1-3|TRBV11-2|once
TGTGCCAGCAGCCGTGGAAACACCATATATTTT
CASSRGNTIYF
>TRBD1|TRBJ1-5|TRBV6-2/TRBV6-3|-
TGTGCCAGCAGTTACGGACAGGGGTGGCAGCCCCAGCATTTT
CASSYGQGWQPQHF
>TRBD2|TRBJ2-3|TRBV2|few
TGTGCCAGCATTCCAAGCGGGGGGATACGCACAGATACGCAGTATTTT
CASIPSGGIRTDTQYF
>TRBD2|TRBJ2-1|TRBV11-2|-
TGTGCCAGCAGCTTAATCCCGGCTAGCGGGACGAGCTCCTACAATGAGCAGTTCTTC
CASSLIPASGTSSYNEQFF
>-|TRBJ2-7|TRBV6-2/TRBV6-3|-
TGTGCCAGCAGTTACTCTTCCGTCTACGAGCAGTACTTC
CASSYSSVYEQYF
>-|TRBJ1-1|TRBV11-2|-
TGTGCCAGCAGCTTAGGTCCGCTGAACACTGAAGCTTTCTTT
CASSLGPLNTEAFF
>-|TRBJ2-4|TRBV19|few
TGTGCCAGTAGTCCGATAGGGGCAGGGACTGAAAACATTCAGTACTTC
CASSPIGAGTENIQYF
>-|TRBJ1-2|TRBV7-2|few
TGTGCCAGCAGCTTAGCGGAAACAGACATCTATGGCTACACCTTC
CASSLAETDIYGYTF
>TRBD1|TRBJ2-1|TRBV7-4|-
TGTGCCAGCTTCAGGGGGAGCTCCTACAATGAGCAGTTCTTC
CASFRGSSYNEQFF
>-|TRBJ2-7|TRBV9|many
TGTGCCAGCAGCGTAGAGGCGGACGGAACTTACGAGCAGTACTTC
CASSVEADGTYEQYF
>TRBD1|TRBJ1-2|TRBV7-8|-
TGTGCCAGCAGCACCGGGACAGTTGGCGGCTACACCTTC
CASSTGTVGGYTF
>-|TRBJ2-7|TRBV11-2|-
TGTGCCAGCAGCTTTCGAGCAGGGGTGTACGAGCAGTACTTC
CASSFRAGVYEQYF
>-|TRBJ2-7|TRBV6-1|-
TGTGCCAGCAGTGAAGAAGGCGGCTTAACCTACGAGCAGTACTTC
CASSEEGGLTYEQYF
>-|TRBJ1-2|TRBV7-9|few
TGTGCCAGCAGCCCGGGGCCCGGACCGGGCTACACCTTC
CASSPGPGPGYTF
>TRBD1|TRBJ1-2|TRBV12-3/TRBV12-4|-
TGTGCCAGCAGTGAACAGGGGAACTATGGCTACACCTTC
CASSEQGNYGYTF
>-|TRBJ1-3|TRBV4-3|-
TGCGCCAGCTCCCGGGGGTCCGGGGACACCATATATTTT
CASSRGSGDTIYF
>-|TRBJ2-2|TRBV5-5|-
TGTGCCAGCAGCGCTCCGGGGGGCAGGGACACCGGGGAGCTGTTTTTT
CASSAPGGRDTGELFF
>-|TRBJ1-1|TRBV19|-
TGTGCCAGTTTACGGAGGGAGCTGAACACTGAAGCTTTCTTT
CASLRRELNTEAFF
>-|TRBJ2-7|TRBV27|few
TGTGCCAGCAGTTTACAGGCGGGGTCCTCCTACGAGCAGTACTTC
CASSLQAGSSYEQYF
>-|TRBJ2-5|TRBV2|-
TGTGCCAGCAGTGAAATGGCCCGGGGCCGGGAGACCCAGTACTTC
CASSEMARGRETQYF
>TRBD2|TRBJ2-3|TRBV27|-
TGTGCCAGCAGTACTAGCGGGGGGCATCTCAGCACAGATACGCAGTATTTT
CASSTSGGHLSTDTQYF
>-|TRBJ1-1|TRBV27|-
TGTGCCAGCAGTTTATCGAGGCAGGGCCCTGAAGCTTTCTTT
CASSLSRQGPEAFF
>TRBD1|TRBJ1-4|TRBV20-1|once
TGCAGTGCTAGAGTATCCGGGACAGATAATGAAAAACTGTTTTTT
CSARVSGTDNEKLFF
>-|TRBJ1-1|TRBV7-6|-
TGTGCCAGCCGCGAGCGCTACACTGAAGCTTTCTTT
CASRERYTEAFF
>-|TRBJ2-7|TRBV12-3/TRBV12-4|-
TGTGCCAGCAGTTTAGGACCACTCCACGAGCAGTACTTC
CASSLGPLHEQYF
>-|TRBJ1-1|TRBV7-9|-
TGTGCCAGCAGCTTAGTATTGGGATTGAACACTGAAGCTTTCTTT
CASSLVLGLNTEAFF
>-|TRBJ2-4|TRBV7-9|-
TGTGCCAGCAGCCAAGAACAGGGAGCCAAAAACATTCAGTACTTC
CASSQEQGAKNIQYF
>-|TRBJ2-5|TRBV7-2|-
TGTGCCAGCAGCCTACTGGGTCCCCAAGAGACCCAGTACTTC
CASSLLGPQETQYF
>TRBD2|TRBJ2-3|TRBV10-3|-
TGTGCCATCAGTGATATAGCGGGGGGCCCAGATACGCAGTATTTT
CAISDIAGGPDTQYF
>-|TRBJ1-1|TRBV18|few
TGTGCCAGCTCACGACAGCGTGGGGACTTGAACACTGAAGCTTTCTTT
CASSRQRGDLNTEAFF
>-|TRBJ2-1|TRBV7-3|-
TGTGCCAGCAGCTACGGCGGCGACAATGAGCAGTTCTTC
CASSYGGDNEQFF
>-|TRBJ2-7|TRBV6-1|few
TGTGCCAGCAGGCTGACTCTTCGCTCCTACGAGCAGTACTTC
CASRLTLRSYEQYF
>-|TRBJ2-2|TRBV7-8|few
TGTGCCAGCAGCTCTCCTTCCGTAGCTGCGAACACCGGGGAGCTGTTTTTT
CASSSPSVAANTGELFF
>TRBD2|TRBJ2-3|TRBV11-2|few
TGTGCCAGCAGCTTAGATCTGGTAGCGGGGGGGCCGGCCACAGATACGCAGTATTTT
CASSLDLVAGGPATDTQYF
>TRBD1|TRBJ1-1|TRBV6-1|many
TGTGCCAGCGGACAGGGGTGGGTAGCTGAAGCTTTCTTT
CASGQGWVAEAFF
>-|TRBJ1-2|TRBV25-1|-
TGTGCCAGCAGTGAATCCTCTATGTACTATGGCTACACCTTC
CASSESSMYYGYTF
>TRBD1|TRBJ1-1|TRBV7-3|-
TGTGCCAGCAGCTTAATTGGGGACAGAGAGAACACTGAAGCTTTCTTT
CASSLIGDRENTEAFF
>TRBD1|TRBJ1-1|TRBV18|-
TGTGCCAGCTCCCCTCGGGACAGCCTCCTGAACACTGAAGCTTTCTTT
CASSPRDSLLNTEAFF
>-|TRBJ2-5|TRBV6-8|-
TGTGCCAGCAGTTACGGGTTCGGGACAACCGGGGAGACCCAGTACTTC
CASSYGFGTTGETQYF
>-|TRBJ1-2|TRBV12-5|few
TGTGCTAGTGGTTTGCCGGCCTATGGCTACACCTTC
CASGLPAYGYTF